Reported below is one TCR beta chain. Only in-frame clones appear in the TCRdb table, and some are missing; sequencing was by immunoSEQ multiplex PCR. The sample comprises 90,000 to 100,000 clones, 75% to 95% of which are singletons, and less than 4.5% rests with the top ten. The data originate from a study of control samples from healthy donors and cancer patients. The sequenced sample was blood. This TCR was sampled from a woman between 18 and 30 years old in good health.

The CDR3 DNA sequence: TGTGCCAGCAGCTTAGTAGGGTCAGAGACCCAGTACTTC. This translates into CASSLVGSETQYF. V usage is TRBV7-8 and J usage is TRBJ2-5; no reliable D call. V dropped 1 base and J dropped 4 bases, with 7 bases sitting between them. This CDR3 is built from 13 residues. In germline, CDR1 is SGHVS, CDR2 FQNEAQ.